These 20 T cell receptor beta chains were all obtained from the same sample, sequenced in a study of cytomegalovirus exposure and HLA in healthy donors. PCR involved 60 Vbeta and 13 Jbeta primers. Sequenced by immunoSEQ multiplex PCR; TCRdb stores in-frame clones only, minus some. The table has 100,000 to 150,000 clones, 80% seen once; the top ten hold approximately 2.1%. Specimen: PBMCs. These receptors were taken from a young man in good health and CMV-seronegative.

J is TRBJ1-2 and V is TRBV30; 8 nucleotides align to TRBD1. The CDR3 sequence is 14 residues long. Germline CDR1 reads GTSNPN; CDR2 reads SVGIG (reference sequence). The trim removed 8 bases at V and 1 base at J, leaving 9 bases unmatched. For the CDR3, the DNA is TGTGCCCGCTTAAGGACAGGGCTTAACTATGGCTACACCTTC. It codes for CARLRTGLNYGYTF.

CDR3 nucleotides: TGCGCCAGCAGTGGGAGGAGACAAGGCTATGGCTACACCTTC. Its translation: CASSGRRQGYGYTF. The genes are TRBV10-2 and TRBJ1-2; D unresolved. The ends were cut back, 4 bases at V and 4 bases at J, with 13 bases in the middle. The CDR3 length is 14 residues. From germline, CDR1 is WSHSY and CDR2 SAAADI.

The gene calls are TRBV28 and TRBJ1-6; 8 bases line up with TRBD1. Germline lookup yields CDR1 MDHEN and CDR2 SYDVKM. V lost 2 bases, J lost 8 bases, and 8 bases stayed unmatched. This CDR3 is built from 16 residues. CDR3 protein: CASSLKGGQGYSPLHF. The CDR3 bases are TGTGCCAGCAGTTTAAAGGGAGGACAGGGCTATTCACCCCTCCACTTT.

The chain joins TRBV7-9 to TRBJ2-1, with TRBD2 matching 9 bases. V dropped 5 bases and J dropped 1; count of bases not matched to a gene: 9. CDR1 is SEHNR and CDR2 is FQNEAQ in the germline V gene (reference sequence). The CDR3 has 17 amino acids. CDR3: CASSPRRGGSSYNEQFF. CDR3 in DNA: TGTGCCAGCAGCCCTCGGCGGGGGGGTTCGTCCTACAATGAGCAGTTCTTC.

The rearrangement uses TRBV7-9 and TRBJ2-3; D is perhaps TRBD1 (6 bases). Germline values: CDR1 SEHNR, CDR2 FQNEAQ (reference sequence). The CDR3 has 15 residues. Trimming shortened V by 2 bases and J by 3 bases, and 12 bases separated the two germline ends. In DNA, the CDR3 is TGTGCCAGCAGCTTAATCCAGGGGAGTACAGATACGCAGTATTTT. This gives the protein CASSLIQGSTDTQYF.

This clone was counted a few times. CDR3 sequence: CASDSIGGAAETQYF. CDR3 DNA: TGTGCCAGCGATTCCATCGGGGGGGCCGCAGAGACCCAGTACTTC. This sequence joins TRBV6-1 and TRBJ2-5, with 8 bases aligning to TRBD2. The V gene's germline CDR1 is MNHNS and CDR2 SASEGT. The CDR3 is 15 residues long. V trimming: 8 bases; J trimming: 4 bases; junction bases outside the gene matches: 12.

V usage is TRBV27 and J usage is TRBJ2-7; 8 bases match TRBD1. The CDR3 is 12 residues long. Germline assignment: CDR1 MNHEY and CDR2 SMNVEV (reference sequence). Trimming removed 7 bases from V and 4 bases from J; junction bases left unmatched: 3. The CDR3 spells CASTRTGYEQYF. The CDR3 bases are TGTGCCAGCACCAGGACAGGGTACGAGCAGTACTTC.

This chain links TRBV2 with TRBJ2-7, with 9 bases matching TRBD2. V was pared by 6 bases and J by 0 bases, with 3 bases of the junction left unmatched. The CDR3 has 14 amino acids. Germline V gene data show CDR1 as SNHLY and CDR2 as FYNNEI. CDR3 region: CASRRGGSSYEQYF. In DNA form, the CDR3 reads TGTGCCAGCAGGCGGGGGGGAAGCTCCTACGAGCAGTACTTC.

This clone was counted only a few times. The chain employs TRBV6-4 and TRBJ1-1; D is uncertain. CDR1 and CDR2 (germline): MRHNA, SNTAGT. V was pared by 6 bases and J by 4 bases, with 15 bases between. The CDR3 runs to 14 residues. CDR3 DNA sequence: TGTGCCAGCAGCGCCGGGTTGTGGAGCACTGAAGCTTTCTTT. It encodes CASSAGLWSTEAFF.

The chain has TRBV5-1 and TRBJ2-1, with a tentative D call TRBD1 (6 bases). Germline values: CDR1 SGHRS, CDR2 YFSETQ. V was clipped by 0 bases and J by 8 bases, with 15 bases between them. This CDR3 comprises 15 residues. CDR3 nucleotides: TGCGCCAGCAGCTTGGCACTACTAGGGGGAGATGAGCAGTTCTTC. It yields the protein CASSLALLGGDEQFF.

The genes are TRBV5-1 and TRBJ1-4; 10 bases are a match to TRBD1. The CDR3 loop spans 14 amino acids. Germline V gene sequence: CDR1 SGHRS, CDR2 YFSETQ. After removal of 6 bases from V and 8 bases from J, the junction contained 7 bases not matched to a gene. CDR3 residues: CASTERTGGEKLFF. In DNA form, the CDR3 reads TGCGCCAGCACCGAACGGACAGGGGGGGAAAAACTGTTTTTT.

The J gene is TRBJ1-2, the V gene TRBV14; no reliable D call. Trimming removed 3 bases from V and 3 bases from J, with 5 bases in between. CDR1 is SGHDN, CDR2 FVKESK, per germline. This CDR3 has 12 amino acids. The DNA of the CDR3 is TGTGCCAGCAGCCACTTCGACTATGGCTACACCTTC. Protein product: CASSHFDYGYTF.

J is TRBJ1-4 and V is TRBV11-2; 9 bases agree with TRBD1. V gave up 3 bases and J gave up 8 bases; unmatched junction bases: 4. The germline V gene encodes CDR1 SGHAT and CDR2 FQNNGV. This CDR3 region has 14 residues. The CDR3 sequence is CASSLGQGGEKLFF. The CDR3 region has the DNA TGTGCCAGCAGCTTGGGACAGGGAGGCGAAAAACTGTTTTTT.

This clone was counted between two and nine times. DNA of the CDR3: TGTGCCAGCAGCTTAGCCCCTTCTAGTAGCACAGATACGCAGTATTTT. This encodes CASSLAPSSSTDTQYF. The chain couples TRBV7-9 to TRBJ2-3, with D unclear. The CDR3 has 16 residues. In germline, CDR1 is SEHNR, CDR2 FQNEAQ (reference sequence). The V and J ends lost 0 bases and 0 bases respectively, with 10 bases between them.

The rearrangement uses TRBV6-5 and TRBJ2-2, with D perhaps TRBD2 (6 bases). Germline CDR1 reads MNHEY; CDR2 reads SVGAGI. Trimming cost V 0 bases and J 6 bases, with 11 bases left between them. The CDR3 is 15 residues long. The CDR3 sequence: CASSYSGRKPGELFF. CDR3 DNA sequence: TGTGCCAGCAGTTACTCAGGGAGGAAGCCCGGGGAGCTGTTTTTT.

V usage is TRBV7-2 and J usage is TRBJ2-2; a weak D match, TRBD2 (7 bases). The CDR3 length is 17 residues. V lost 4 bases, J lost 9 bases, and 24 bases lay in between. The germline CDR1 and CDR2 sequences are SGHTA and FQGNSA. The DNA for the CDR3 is TGTGCCAGCAGCTCCACAGGGAGGGTGTTAAATTTCAGGGAGCTGTTTTTT. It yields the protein CASSSTGRVLNFRELFF.

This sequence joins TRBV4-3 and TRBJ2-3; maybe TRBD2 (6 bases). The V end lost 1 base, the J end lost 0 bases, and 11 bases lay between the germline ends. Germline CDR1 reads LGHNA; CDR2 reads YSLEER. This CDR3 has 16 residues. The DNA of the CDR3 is TGCGCCAGCAGCCAAGGGCAGCGGGTTAGCACAGATACGCAGTATTTT. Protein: CASSQGQRVSTDTQYF.

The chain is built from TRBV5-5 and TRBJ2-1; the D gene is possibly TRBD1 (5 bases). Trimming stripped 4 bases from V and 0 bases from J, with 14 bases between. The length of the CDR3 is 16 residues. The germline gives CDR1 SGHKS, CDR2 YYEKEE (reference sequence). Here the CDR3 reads CASSPGQPSSYNEQFF. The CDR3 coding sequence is TGTGCCAGCAGCCCTGGACAACCCAGCTCCTACAATGAGCAGTTCTTC.

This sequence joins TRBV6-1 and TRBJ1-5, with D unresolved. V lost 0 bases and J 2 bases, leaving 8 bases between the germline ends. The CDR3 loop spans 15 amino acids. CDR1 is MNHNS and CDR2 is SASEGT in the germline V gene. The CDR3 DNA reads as TGTGCCAGCAGTGAAGCCCTCGGGGGCAATCAGCCCCAGCATTTT. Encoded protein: CASSEALGGNQPQHF.

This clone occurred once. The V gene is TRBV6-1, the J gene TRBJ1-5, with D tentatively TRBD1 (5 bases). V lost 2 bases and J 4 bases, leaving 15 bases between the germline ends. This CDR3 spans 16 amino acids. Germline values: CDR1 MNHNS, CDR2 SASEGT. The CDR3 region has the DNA TGTGCCAGCAGTGAATTTGGTTCAGGGAGGAATCAGCCCCAGCATTTT. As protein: CASSEFGSGRNQPQHF.